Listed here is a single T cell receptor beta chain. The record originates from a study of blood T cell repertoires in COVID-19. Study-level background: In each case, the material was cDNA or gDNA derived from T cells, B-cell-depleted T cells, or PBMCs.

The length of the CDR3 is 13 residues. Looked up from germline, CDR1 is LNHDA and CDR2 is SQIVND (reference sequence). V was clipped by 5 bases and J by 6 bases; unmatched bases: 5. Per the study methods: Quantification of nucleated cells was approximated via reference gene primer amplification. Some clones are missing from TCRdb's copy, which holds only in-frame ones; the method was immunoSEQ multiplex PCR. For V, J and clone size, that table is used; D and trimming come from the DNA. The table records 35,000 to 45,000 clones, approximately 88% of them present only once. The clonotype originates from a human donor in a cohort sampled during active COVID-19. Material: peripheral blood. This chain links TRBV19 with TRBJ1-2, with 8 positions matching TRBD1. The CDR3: CASSVGQADGYTF. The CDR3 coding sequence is TGTGCCAGTAGTGTGGGACAGGCGGATGGCTACACCTTC.